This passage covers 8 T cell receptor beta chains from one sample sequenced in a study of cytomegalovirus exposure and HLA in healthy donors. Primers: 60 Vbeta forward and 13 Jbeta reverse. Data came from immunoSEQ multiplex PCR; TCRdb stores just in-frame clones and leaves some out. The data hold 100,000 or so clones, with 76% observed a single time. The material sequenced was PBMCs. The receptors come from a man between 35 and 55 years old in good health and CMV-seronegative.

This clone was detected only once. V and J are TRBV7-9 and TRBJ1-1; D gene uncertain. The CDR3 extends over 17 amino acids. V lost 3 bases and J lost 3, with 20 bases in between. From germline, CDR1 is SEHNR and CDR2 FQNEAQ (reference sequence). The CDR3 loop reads CASSFRRDGSRDTEAFF. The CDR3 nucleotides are TGTGCCAGCAGCTTTAGGAGGGATGGGAGTAGGGACACTGAAGCTTTCTTT.

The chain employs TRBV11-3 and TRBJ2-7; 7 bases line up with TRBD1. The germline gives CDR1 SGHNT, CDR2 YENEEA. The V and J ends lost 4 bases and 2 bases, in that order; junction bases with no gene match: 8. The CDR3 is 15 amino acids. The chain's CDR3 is CASSSRGSGPYEQYF. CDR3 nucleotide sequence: TGTGCCAGCAGCTCCAGGGGGAGCGGCCCCTACGAGCAGTACTTC. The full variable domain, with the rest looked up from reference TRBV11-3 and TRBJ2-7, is EAGVVQSPRYKIIEKKQPVAFWCNPISGHNTLYWYLQNLGQGPELLIRYENEEAVDDSQLPKDRFSAERLKGVDSTLKIQPAELGDSAVYLCASSSRGSGPYEQYFGPGTRLTVT.

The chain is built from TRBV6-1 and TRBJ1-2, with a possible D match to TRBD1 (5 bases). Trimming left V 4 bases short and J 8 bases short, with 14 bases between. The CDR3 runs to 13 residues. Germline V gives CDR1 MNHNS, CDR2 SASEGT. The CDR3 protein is CASSGSPGPGYTF. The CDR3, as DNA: TGTGCCAGCAGTGGGAGCCCAGGGCCGGGCTACACCTTC.

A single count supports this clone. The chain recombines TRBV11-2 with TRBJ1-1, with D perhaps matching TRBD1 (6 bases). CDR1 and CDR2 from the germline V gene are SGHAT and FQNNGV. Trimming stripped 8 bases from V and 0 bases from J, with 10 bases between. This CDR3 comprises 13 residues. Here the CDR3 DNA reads TGTGCCAGCGGGGGCCAGCTGAACACTGAAGCTTTCTTT. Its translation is CASGGQLNTEAFF.

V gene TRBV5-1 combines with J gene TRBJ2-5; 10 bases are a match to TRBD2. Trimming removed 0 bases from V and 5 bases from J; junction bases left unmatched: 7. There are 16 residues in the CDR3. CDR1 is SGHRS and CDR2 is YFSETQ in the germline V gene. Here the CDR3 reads CASSLGSSGGAETQYF. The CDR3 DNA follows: TGCGCCAGCAGCTTGGGTTCTAGCGGGGGTGCGGAGACCCAGTACTTC.

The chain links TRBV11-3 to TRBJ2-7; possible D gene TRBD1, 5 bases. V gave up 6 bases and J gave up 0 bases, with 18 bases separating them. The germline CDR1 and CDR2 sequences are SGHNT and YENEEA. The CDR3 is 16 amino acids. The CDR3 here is CASRRTLRESSYEQYF. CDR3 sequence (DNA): TGTGCCAGCAGACGAACTCTCAGGGAAAGCTCCTACGAGCAGTACTTC.

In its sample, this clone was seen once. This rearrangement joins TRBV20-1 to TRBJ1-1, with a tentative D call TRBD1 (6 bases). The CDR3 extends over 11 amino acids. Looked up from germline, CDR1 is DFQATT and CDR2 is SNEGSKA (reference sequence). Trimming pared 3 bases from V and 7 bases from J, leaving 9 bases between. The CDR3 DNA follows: TGCAGTGCTAGGAGGGGGGGTGAAGCTTTCTTT. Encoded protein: CSARRGGEAFF.

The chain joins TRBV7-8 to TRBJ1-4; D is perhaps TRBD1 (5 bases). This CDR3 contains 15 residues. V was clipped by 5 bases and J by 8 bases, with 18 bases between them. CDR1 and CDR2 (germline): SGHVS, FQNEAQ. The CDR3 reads CASSPLTGGEEKLFF. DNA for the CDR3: TGTGCCAGCAGCCCATTAACGGGGGGTGAGGAAAAACTGTTTTTT.